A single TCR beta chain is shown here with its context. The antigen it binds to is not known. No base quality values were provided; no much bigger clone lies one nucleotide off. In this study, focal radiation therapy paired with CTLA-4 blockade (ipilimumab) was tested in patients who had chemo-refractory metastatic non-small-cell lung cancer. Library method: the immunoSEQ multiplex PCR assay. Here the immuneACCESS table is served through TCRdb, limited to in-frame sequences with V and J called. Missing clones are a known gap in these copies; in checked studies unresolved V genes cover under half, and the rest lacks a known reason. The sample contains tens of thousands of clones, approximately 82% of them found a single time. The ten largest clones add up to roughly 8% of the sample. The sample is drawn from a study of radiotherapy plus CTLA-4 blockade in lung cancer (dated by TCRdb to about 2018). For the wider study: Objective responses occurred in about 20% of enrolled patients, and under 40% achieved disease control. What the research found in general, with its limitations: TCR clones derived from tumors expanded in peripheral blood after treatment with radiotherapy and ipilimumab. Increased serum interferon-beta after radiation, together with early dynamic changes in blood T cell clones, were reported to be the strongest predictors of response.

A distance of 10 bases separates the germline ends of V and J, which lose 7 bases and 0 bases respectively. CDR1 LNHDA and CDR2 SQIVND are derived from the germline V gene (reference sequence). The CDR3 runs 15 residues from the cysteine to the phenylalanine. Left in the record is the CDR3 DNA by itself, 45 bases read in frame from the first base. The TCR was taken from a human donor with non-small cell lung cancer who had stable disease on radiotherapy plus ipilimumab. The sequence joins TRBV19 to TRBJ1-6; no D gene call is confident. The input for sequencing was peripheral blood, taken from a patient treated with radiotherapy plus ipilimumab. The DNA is TGTGCCAGTACTGCCGGAAGCTCCTATAATTCACCCCTCCACTTT. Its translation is CASTAGSSYNSPLHF.